This TCR beta chain stems from a study of cytomegalovirus exposure and HLA in healthy donors. Turning to this clone: Its antigen is currently unknown.

TCRdb's table, derived via immunoSEQ multiplex PCR, lists solely in-frame clones and lacks some. Here the sample spans some 130,000 clones, about 90% being singletons. CDR1 and CDR2 from the germline V gene are MNHEY and SVGAGI. Unmatched junction bases numbered 9, after V lost 10 bases and J lost 3 bases. CDR3 size: 13 residues. Study-level results: A few of the chains that were CMV-associated were confirmed in vitro to be specific for CMV antigens.

V usage is TRBV6-5 and J usage is TRBJ2-7; TRBD1 matches 7 bases. The sequenced sample was PBMCs. The receptor comes from a man aged 25 to 40 in good health and CMV-seronegative. The CDR3 bases are TGTGCCACCCGCAGGGGGTTTGACTACGAGCAGTACTTC. Translating gives CATRRGFDYEQYF.